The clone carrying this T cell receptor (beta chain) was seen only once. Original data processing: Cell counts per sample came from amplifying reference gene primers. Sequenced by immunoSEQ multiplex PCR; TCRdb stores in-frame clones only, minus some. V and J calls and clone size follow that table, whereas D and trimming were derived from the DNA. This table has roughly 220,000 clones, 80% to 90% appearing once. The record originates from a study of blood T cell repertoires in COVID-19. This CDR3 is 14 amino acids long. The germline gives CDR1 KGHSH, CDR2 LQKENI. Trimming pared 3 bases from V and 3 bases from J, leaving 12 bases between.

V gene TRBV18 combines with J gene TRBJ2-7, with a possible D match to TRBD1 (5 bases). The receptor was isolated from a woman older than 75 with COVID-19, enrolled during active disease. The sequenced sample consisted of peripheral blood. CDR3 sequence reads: CASSPAGKGYEQYF. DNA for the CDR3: TGTGCCAGCTCACCGGCAGGGAAGGGCTACGAGCAGTACTTC. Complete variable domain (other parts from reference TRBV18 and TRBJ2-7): NAGVMQNPRHLVRRRGQEARLRCSPMKGHSHVYWYRQLPEEGLKFMVYLQKENIIDESGMPKERFSAEFPKEGPSILRIQQVVRGDSAAYFCASSPAGKGYEQYFGPGTRLTVT.